Below, one T cell receptor beta chain is given with its context. TCRdb re-called the 5' RACE reads and catalogs CDR3 proteins one per entry, DNA excluded. This listing includes around 550,000 distinct CDR3 sequences. Germline lookup yields CDR1 SGHKS and CDR2 YYEKEE (reference sequence). The CDR3 has 16 residues. The data were obtained in a study of T cells expressing NK-cell markers. About the study: Seven donors tested HCMV-seropositive and one tested seronegative among the eight sequenced.

The V and J genes are TRBV5-5 and TRBJ2-1; TCRdb's D gene call, TRBD2, goes unchecked for lack of DNA. The sequenced sample was blood T cells: a sorted CD56 or NKG2C T cell subset, CD4+ or CD8+ T cells, or bulk PBMC T cells (not recorded which). The source is a man in his late teens or twenties in good health. This CDR3 reads CASSLALEIFYNEQFF.